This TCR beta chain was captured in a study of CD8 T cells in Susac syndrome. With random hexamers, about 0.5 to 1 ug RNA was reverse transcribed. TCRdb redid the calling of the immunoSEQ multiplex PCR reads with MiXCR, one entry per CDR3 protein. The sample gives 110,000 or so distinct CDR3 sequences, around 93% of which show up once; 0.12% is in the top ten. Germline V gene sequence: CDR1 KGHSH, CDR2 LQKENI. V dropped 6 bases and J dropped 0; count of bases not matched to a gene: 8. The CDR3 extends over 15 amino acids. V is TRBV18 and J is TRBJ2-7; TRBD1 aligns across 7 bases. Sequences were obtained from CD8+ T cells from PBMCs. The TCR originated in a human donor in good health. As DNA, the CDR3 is TGTGCCAGCTCGCTAACCTGGGACAGCTCCTACGAGCAGTACTTC. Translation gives CASSLTWDSSYEQYF.